One sample yielded the 26 T cell receptor beta chains listed below, sequenced in a study of blood T cell repertoires in COVID-19. Repertoires were generated with immunoSEQ multiplex PCR, while TCRdb's copy carries only in-frame clones and drops some. Counted here are roughly 180,000 clones, 82% occurring once; the ten biggest clones make up about a sixth. The sequenced sample consisted of PBMCs or T cells enriched from blood (not recorded which). Source of these receptors: a man aged 60 to 69 who had recovered from COVID-19.

The chain links TRBV28 to TRBJ1-2; no firm D call. The V end lost 5 bases, the J end lost 4 bases, and 17 bases lay between the germline ends. The CDR3 has 15 residues. From germline, CDR1 is MDHEN and CDR2 SYDVKM. The CDR3 sequence is CASSPYSIRGYGYTF. The CDR3 DNA reads TGTGCCAGCAGTCCTTACTCGATTCGAGGCTATGGCTACACCTTC.

This sequence joins TRBV28 and TRBJ1-5; tentative D call: TRBD1 (6 bases). Per germline, CDR1 MDHEN and CDR2 SYDVKM. V was cut by 10 bases and J by 9 bases, with 19 bases left in between. The CDR3 loop spans 13 amino acids. DNA for the CDR3: TGTGCCATCAACACGGGGGGCTCGAGGCCCCAGCATTTT. It encodes CAINTGGSRPQHF. Filled out from reference TRBV28 and TRBJ1-5, the complete variable domain reads DVKVTQSSRYLVKRTGEKVFLECVQDMDHENMFWYRQDPGLGLRLIYFSYDVKMKEKGDIPEGYSVSREKKERFSLILESASTNQTSMYLCAINTGGSRPQHFGDGTRLSIL.

V gene TRBV5-1 combines with J gene TRBJ1-2; a possible D gene is TRBD1 (5 bases). V dropped 0 bases and J dropped 7 bases, with 16 bases sitting between them. The CDR3 covers 15 residues. Germline CDR1 and CDR2: SGHRS and YFSETQ. The CDR3 sequence is CASSLAEQVNGGYTF. The CDR3 DNA sequence: TGCGCCAGCAGCTTGGCCGAACAGGTGAATGGTGGCTACACCTTC.

The chain joins TRBV29-1 to TRBJ1-1; the match to TRBD1 covers 9 bases. V was clipped by 6 bases and J by 0 bases; unmatched bases: 5. The CDR3 length is 14 residues. The germline gives CDR1 SQVTM, CDR2 ANQGSEA. CDR3 sequence (DNA): TGCAGCGTGATCGGACAGGGGCTGAACACTGAAGCTTTCTTT. It specifies CSVIGQGLNTEAFF.

A note on this clone: A junction boundary mismatches the germline segment, possibly from a read error. The rearrangement links TRBV2 to TRBJ2-7; TRBD1 is a possible D gene (5 bases). CDR1 is SNHLY and CDR2 is FYNNEI in the germline V gene. CDR3 length: 12 amino acids. The CDR3 is CASSKGYTTPDF. Here the CDR3 DNA reads TGTGCCAGCAGTAAGGGGTATACGACTCCGGACTTC.

The chain couples TRBV7-2 to TRBJ1-2, with TRBD1 matching 8 bases. The CDR3 runs to 14 residues. V lost 5 bases and J lost 0; bases outside the gene matches: 2. Per germline, CDR1 SGHTA and CDR2 FQGNSA. CDR3 sequence: CASSPRGPNYGYTF. The CDR3 coding sequence is TGTGCCAGCAGCCCCAGGGGGCCTAACTATGGCTACACCTTC.

The J gene is TRBJ2-1, the V gene TRBV7-2; D unclear. The CDR3 runs to 14 residues. The V and J ends lost 1 base and 4 bases respectively, with 8 bases between them. Germline-derived CDR1 and CDR2 are SGHTA and FQGNSA. CDR3 in amino acids: CASSLESLYNEQFF. The CDR3 DNA sequence: TGTGCCAGCAGCTTAGAGTCCCTATACAATGAGCAGTTCTTC.

The chain recombines TRBV12-5 with TRBJ2-7; 8 nucleotides match TRBD1. The CDR3 is 18 residues long. V was pared by 0 bases and J by 0 bases, with 10 bases of the junction left unmatched. Germline V gene lookup returns CDR1 LGHNT and CDR2 FRNRAP. In DNA form, the CDR3 reads TGTGCTAGTGGTTTGGTACTCAGCGGTCAGGGGGCCTCCTACGAGCAGTACTTC. Its translation: CASGLVLSGQGASYEQYF.

This chain uses TRBV29-1 with TRBJ2-7; a possible D gene is TRBD1 (5 bases). CDR3 length: 13 amino acids. Germline V CDR1 and CDR2: SQVTM, ANQGSEA. V lost 4 bases and J lost 6, with 16 bases in between. In DNA, the CDR3 is TGCAGCGTTGTAGGGGTTAGGTCTCTCGAGCAGTACTTC. Encoded protein: CSVVGVRSLEQYF.

V is TRBV9 and J is TRBJ1-1; TRBD1 is a possible D gene (5 bases). V lost 3 bases and J 1 base, leaving 10 bases between the germline ends. The CDR3 is 14 residues long. Germline-derived CDR1 and CDR2 are SGDLS and YYNGEE. Here the CDR3 DNA reads TGTGCCAGCAGCGGCGGGACCTCGAACACTGAAGCTTTCTTT. Protein: CASSGGTSNTEAFF.

This rearrangement joins TRBV19 to TRBJ1-1; D not resolved. V lost 0 bases to trimming and J lost 4 bases, with 9 bases between them. From germline, CDR1 is LNHDA and CDR2 SQIVND (reference sequence). The CDR3 is 14 residues long. The DNA of the CDR3 is TGTGCCAGTAGTATAGAACGGACTAGCACTGAAGCTTTCTTT. Amino acid sequence: CASSIERTSTEAFF.

The rearrangement uses TRBV2 and TRBJ2-7; 11 positions agree with TRBD2. CDR3 length: 14 residues. J gave up 3 bases and V 6 bases, and 4 bases lay outside the gene matches. CDR1 is SNHLY, CDR2 FYNNEI, per germline. The DNA of the CDR3 is TGTGCCAGCAGAACTAGCGGGGGCCGCTACGAGCAGTACTTC. Translated: CASRTSGGRYEQYF.

This clone came up many times. The J gene is TRBJ2-7, the V gene TRBV6-5, with TRBD2 matching 7 bases. Trimming at V came to 1 base and at J to 3 bases, leaving 9 bases not matched to a gene. The CDR3 spans 16 residues. From germline, CDR1 is MNHEY and CDR2 SVGAGI. The CDR3 nucleotides are TGTGCCAGCAGTTACTTAAGCGGGATGGGGAACTACGAGCAGTACTTC. Translated, it gives CASSYLSGMGNYEQYF.

The gene calls are TRBV27 and TRBJ2-7; D gene uncertain. The CDR3 is 13 residues long. From germline, CDR1 is MNHEY and CDR2 SMNVEV (reference sequence). The V end was cut by 3 bases, the J end by 5 bases, with 11 bases between. The CDR3 DNA reads as TGTGCCAGCAGTTTCTCCGGGTCCCACGAGCAGTACTTC. Residues: CASSFSGSHEQYF.

This clone was picked up a small number of times. The gene calls are TRBV2 and TRBJ2-2; the D gene is possibly TRBD1 (5 bases). The V end was cut by 6 bases, the J end by 6 bases, with 11 bases between. Germline lookup yields CDR1 SNHLY and CDR2 FYNNEI. This CDR3 has 13 residues. CDR3 DNA: TGTGCCAGCAGCAGGGATAATGCCGGGGAGCTGTTTTTT. It translates to CASSRDNAGELFF.

This chain uses TRBV5-1 with TRBJ1-1; D perhaps matches TRBD1 (5 bases). With 3 bases removed from V and 5 bases from J, the gap between germline ends came to 20 bases. CDR1 and CDR2 from the germline V gene are SGHRS and YFSETQ. This CDR3 spans 16 amino acids. The CDR3 sequence: CASSSIRGGAGTEAFF. The DNA for the CDR3 is TGCGCCAGCAGCTCGATTAGGGGAGGGGCGGGTACTGAAGCTTTCTTT.

This chain uses TRBV7-3 with TRBJ1-1; weak D call: TRBD1 (5 bases). Trimming removed 3 bases at V and 4 bases at J, with 12 bases between. Germline values: CDR1 SGHTA, CDR2 FQGTGA. The CDR3 contains 14 residues. CDR3 DNA sequence: TGTGCCAGCAGCTTCGGGCCAGACAGCACTGAAGCTTTCTTT. Amino acids: CASSFGPDSTEAFF.

The CDR3 sequence is CASSLAGGLGGEQYF. CDR3 sequence (DNA): TGTGCCAGCAGCTTAGCGGGGGGGTTGGGAGGCGAGCAGTACTTC. This rearrangement joins TRBV7-2 to TRBJ2-7, with 7 bases matching TRBD2. Per germline, CDR1 SGHTA and CDR2 FQGNSA. This CDR3 spans 15 amino acids. V gave up 0 bases and J gave up 6 bases; unmatched junction bases: 8.

The rearrangement uses TRBV27 and TRBJ1-2; possible D gene TRBD1, 6 bases. CDR1 is MNHEY and CDR2 is SMNVEV in the germline V gene (reference sequence). V was clipped by 8 bases and J by 2 bases, with 12 bases between them. This CDR3 contains 13 residues. DNA for the CDR3: TGTGCCAGCGCGGGGGGGCGAAACTATGGCTACACCTTC. Translated: CASAGGRNYGYTF.

This chain links TRBV19 with TRBJ2-7; 13 bases match TRBD2. CDR1 is LNHDA, CDR2 SQIVND, per germline (reference sequence). V trimming: 4 bases; J trimming: 6 bases; junction bases outside the gene matches: 6. CDR3 length equals 15 residues. The CDR3 DNA follows: TGTGCCAGTAGTAGGACTAGCGGGGGATTGGGCGAGCAGTACTTC. Encoded protein: CASSRTSGGLGEQYF.

The chain recombines TRBV30 with TRBJ2-2, with no clear D. The CDR3 contains 10 residues. Germline CDR1 GTSNPN, CDR2 SVGIG (reference sequence). Deletions cut 3 bases from V and 7 bases from J, with 3 bases between. As DNA, the CDR3 is TGTGCCTGGAGGTACGGGGAGCTGTTTTTT. Protein sequence: CAWRYGELFF.

The rearrangement joins TRBV7-9 to TRBJ2-3, with D uncertain. The ends were cut back, 1 base at V and 6 bases at J, with 8 bases in the middle. This CDR3 has 13 amino acids. Germline V gene data show CDR1 as SEHNR and CDR2 as FQNEAQ (reference sequence). The CDR3 DNA reads TGTGCCAGCAGCTTAGAAGCAGCGGATACGCAGTATTTT. Protein sequence: CASSLEAADTQYF.

The chain joins TRBV28 to TRBJ2-7; D is perhaps TRBD1 (6 bases). V was trimmed by 3 bases and J by 3 bases, leaving 18 bases between them. CDR1 is MDHEN, CDR2 SYDVKM, per germline. CDR3 length: 16 amino acids. The CDR3 protein is CASSFPRRTAYYEQYF. The CDR3 DNA is TGTGCCAGCAGTTTTCCGCGTCGGACAGCCTACTACGAGCAGTACTTC.

The chain couples TRBV27 to TRBJ1-4; D is perhaps TRBD1 (6 bases). There are 14 residues in the CDR3. Trimming took off 3 bases at V and 4 bases at J, with 9 bases between the two ends. CDR1 and CDR2 (germline): MNHEY, SMNVEV (reference sequence). CDR3 in DNA: TGTGCCAGCAGTTTCACAGGGAGTAATGAAAAACTGTTTTTT. Translation gives CASSFTGSNEKLFF.

J is TRBJ1-2 and V is TRBV2, with 7 bases identical to TRBD1. The CDR3 totals 14 residues. CDR1 and CDR2 from the germline V gene are SNHLY and FYNNEI. The J segment lost 0 bases and the V segment lost 2 bases, leaving 0 bases of the junction unmatched. The CDR3 here is CASSETGANYGYTF. The CDR3 DNA reads as TGTGCCAGCAGTGAAACAGGGGCTAACTATGGCTACACCTTC. Full variable domain (missing parts from reference TRBV2 and TRBJ1-2): EPEVTQTPSHQVTQMGQEVILRCVPISNHLYFYWYRQILGQKVEFLVSFYNNEISEKSEIFDDQFSVERPDGSNFTLKIRSTKLEDSAMYFCASSETGANYGYTFGSGTRLTVV.

The chain links TRBV10-3 to TRBJ1-2, with 12 positions matching TRBD1. CDR3 length equals 14 residues. The germline V gene has CDR1 ENHRY and CDR2 SYGVKD. Losses at the gene ends were 8 bases for V and 4 bases for J; bases not matched to a gene: 5. As DNA, the CDR3 is TGTGCCATCGCCGGGACAGGGGGCCGCTATGGCTACACCTTC. Translating it yields CAIAGTGGRYGYTF.